This TCR beta chain comes out of a study of shared clonotypes between healthy human individuals. The ends were cut back, 2 bases at V and 0 bases at J, with 4 bases in the middle. This CDR3 comprises 13 residues. Per the germline V gene, CDR1 is SGHTA and CDR2 is FQGNSA. Assay used: immunoSEQ multiplex PCR; TCRdb lists only in-frame clones, some missing. The data show about a million clones, with about 80% seen just once and 0.85% to 1% held by the top ten. Notes on this clone: A read error is likely here: a far larger clone is one base away. Different DNA sequences within this sample yield the same CDR3.

The clonotype was recovered from a man aged 18 to 29 in good health. Some clones in this sample may be carry-over from other donors' samples. The sample comprised memory CD4+ T cells from PBMCs. The subset is: CD45RA-negative fraction. V and J are TRBV7-2 and TRBJ1-1; D gene unclear. The CDR3 is CASSLSVNTEAFF. CDR3 DNA: TGTGCCAGCAGCTTAAGTGTGAACACTGAAGCTTTCTTT.